Listed below are T cell receptor beta chains from one sample, sequenced in a study of shared clonotypes between healthy human individuals. Assay: immunoSEQ multiplex PCR; the TCRdb copy retains only in-frame clones and omits some. The top ten hold approximately 25% of the sample, which has about 100,000 clones, more than 65% seen once. Specimen: memory CD8+ T cells sorted from blood. The receptors derive from a woman aged 30 to 39 in good health. CDR3s include the opening cysteine and the closing phenylalanine or tryptophan.

V gene	J gene	CDR3 protein
TRBV27	TRBJ2-1	CASSWLAGGREQFF
TRBV14	TRBJ1-1	CASSQDLATANTEAFF
TRBV5-4	TRBJ1-2	CASSWGQGADGYTF
TRBV7-2	TRBJ2-1	CASSPRQVISPFGEQFF
TRBV7-8	NA	CASSSDRGYEQYF
TRBV25-1	TRBJ1-4	CASSPDREAEKLFF
TRBV5-1	TRBJ2-2	CASRRDGNTGELFF
TRBV7-9	TRBJ2-3	CASSPNRGPHTDTQYF
TRBV7-9	TRBJ2-3	CASLRWRGTDTQYF
TRBV19	TRBJ1-5	CASSSGPGQGFKPGNQPQHF
TRBV5-4	TRBJ2-3	CASSLRRTDTQYF